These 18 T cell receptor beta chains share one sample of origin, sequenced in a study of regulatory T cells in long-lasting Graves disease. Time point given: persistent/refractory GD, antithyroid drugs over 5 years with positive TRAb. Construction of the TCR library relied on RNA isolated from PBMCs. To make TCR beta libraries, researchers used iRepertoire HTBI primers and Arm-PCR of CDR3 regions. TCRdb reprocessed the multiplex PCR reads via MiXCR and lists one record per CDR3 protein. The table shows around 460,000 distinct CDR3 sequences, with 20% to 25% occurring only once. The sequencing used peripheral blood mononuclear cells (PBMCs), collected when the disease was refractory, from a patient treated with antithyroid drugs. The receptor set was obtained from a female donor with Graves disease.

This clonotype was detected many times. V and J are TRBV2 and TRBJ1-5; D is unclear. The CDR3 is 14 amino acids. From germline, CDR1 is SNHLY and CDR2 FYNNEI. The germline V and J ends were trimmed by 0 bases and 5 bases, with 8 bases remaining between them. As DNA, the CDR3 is TGTGCCAGCAGTGAAGCGGTGGAAGATCAGCCCCAGCATTTT. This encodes CASSEAVEDQPQHF.

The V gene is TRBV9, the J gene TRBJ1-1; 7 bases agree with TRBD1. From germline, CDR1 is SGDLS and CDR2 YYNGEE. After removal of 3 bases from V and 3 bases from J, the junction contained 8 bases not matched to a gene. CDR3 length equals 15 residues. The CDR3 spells CASSGGTGQYTEAFF. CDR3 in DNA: TGTGCCAGCAGCGGTGGGACGGGACAGTACACTGAAGCTTTCTTT.

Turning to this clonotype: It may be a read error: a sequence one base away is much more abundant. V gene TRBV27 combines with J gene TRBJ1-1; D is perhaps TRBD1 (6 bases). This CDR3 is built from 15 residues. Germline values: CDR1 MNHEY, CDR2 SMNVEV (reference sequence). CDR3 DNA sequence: TGTGTCAGCAGTGATACCCCGGGGGCTAGCACTGAAGCTTTCTTT. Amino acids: CVSSDTPGASTEAFF.

The CDR3 sequence is CASSFTGTMNTEAFF. The CDR3, as DNA: TGCGCCAGCAGCTTTACAGGAACCATGAACACTGAAGCTTTCTTT. The chain recombines TRBV5-1 with TRBJ1-1, with D possibly TRBD1 on 5 matching bases. Trimming took 2 bases from V and 0 from J, leaving 11 bases between them. The length of the CDR3 is 15 residues. Per germline, CDR1 SGHRS and CDR2 YFSETQ.

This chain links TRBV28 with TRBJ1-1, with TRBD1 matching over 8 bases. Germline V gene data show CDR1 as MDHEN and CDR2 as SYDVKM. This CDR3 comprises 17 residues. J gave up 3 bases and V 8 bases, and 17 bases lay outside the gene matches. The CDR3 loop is CASLVDRGQNVYTEAFF. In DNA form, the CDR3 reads TGTGCCAGCTTAGTAGACAGGGGTCAAAATGTGTACACTGAAGCTTTCTTT.

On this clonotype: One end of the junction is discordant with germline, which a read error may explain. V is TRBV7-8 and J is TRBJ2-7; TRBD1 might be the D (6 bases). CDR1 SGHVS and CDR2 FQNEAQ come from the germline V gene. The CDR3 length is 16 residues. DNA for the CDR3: TGTGCCAGCGGCTTAGGGGTAGGGACATCAGGCCACGAGCAGTACTTC. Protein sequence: CASGLGVGTSGHEQYF.

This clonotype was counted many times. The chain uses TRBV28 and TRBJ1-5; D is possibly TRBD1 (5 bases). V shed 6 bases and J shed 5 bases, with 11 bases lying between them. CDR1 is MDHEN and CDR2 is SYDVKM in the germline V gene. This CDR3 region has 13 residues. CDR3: CASSFRVDQPQHF. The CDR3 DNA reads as TGTGCCAGCAGCTTCAGGGTTGATCAGCCCCAGCATTTT.

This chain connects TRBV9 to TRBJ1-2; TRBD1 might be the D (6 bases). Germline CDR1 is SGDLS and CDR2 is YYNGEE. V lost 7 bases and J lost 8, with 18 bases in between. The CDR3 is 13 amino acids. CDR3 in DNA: TGTGCCAGCGGCGGACAGCGGGACGTAGGCTACACCTTC. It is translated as CASGGQRDVGYTF. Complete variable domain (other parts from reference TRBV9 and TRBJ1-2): DSGVTQTPKHLITATGQRVTLRCSPRSGDLSVYWYQQSLDQGLQFLIQYYNGEERAKGNILERFSAQQFPDLHSELNLSSLELGDSALYFCASGGQRDVGYTFGSGTRLTVV.

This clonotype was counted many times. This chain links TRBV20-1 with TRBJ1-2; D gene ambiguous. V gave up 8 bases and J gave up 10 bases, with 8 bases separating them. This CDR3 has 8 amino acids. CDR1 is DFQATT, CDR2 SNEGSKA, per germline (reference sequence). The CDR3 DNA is TGCAGTTTTTCTCCCTACACCTTC. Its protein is CSFSPYTF.

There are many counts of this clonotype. As DNA, the CDR3 is TGTGCCAGCATGGCCGGGTATGGCTACACCTTC. Translating gives CASMAGYGYTF. The chain couples TRBV2 to TRBJ1-2; D ambiguous. With 7 bases removed from V and 5 bases from J, the gap between germline ends came to 8 bases. In germline, CDR1 is SNHLY, CDR2 FYNNEI. This CDR3 comprises 11 residues.

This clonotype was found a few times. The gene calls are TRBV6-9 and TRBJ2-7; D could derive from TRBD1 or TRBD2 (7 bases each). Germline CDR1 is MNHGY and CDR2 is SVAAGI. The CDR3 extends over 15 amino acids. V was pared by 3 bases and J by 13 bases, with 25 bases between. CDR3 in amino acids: CASSYTDEGGGQPYF. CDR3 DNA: TGTGCCAGCAGTTACACCGACGAGGGGGGGGGACAGCCCTACTTC.

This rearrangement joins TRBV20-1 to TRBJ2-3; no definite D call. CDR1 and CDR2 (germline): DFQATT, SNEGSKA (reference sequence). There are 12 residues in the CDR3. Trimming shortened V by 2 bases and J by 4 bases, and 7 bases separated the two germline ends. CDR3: CSARSEADTQYF. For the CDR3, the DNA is TGCAGTGCTAGATCCGAGGCAGATACGCAGTATTTT.

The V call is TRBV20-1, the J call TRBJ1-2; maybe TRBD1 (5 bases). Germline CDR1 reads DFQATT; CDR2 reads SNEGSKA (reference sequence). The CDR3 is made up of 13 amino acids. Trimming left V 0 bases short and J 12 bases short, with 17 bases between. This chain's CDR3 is CSARERGAGRNTF. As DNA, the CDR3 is TGCAGTGCTAGAGAGCGGGGTGCAGGGAGGAACACCTTC.

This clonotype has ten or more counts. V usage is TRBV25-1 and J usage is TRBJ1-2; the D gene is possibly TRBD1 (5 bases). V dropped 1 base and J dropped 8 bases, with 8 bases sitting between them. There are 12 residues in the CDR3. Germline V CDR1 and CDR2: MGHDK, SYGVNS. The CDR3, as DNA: TGTGCCAGCAGTGAATGGGGGGACGGCTACACCTTC. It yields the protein CASSEWGDGYTF.

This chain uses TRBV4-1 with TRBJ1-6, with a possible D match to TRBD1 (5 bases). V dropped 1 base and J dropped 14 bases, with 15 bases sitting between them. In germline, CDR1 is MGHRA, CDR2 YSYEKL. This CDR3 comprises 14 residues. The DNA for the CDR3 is TGCGCCAGCAGCCAAGTTTCGGGACCGGGGGCCCTCCACTTT. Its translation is CASSQVSGPGALHF.

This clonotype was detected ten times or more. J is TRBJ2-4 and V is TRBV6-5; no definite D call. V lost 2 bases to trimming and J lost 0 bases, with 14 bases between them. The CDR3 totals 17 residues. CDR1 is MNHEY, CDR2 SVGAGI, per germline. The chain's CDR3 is CASSYAAKNLAKNIQYF. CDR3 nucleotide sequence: TGTGCCAGCAGTTACGCGGCCAAGAATCTAGCCAAAAACATTCAGTACTTC.

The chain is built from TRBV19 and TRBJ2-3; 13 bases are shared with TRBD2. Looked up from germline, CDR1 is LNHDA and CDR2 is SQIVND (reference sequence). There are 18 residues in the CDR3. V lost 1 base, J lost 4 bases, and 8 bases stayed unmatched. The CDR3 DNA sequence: TGTGCCAGTAGTATAGGCTCCGGACTAGCGGGAGCGGCAGATACGCAGTATTTT. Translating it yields CASSIGSGLAGAADTQYF.

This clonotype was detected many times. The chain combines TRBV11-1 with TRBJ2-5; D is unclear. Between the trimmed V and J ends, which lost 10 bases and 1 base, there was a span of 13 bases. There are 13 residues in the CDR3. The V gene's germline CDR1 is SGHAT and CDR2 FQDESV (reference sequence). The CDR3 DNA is TGTGCCACCACTACAGATTTCCAAGAGACCCAGTACTTC. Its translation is CATTTDFQETQYF.